This entry is about one TCR beta chain. Its cognate antigen is unknown. The sample comes from a study of cytomegalovirus exposure and HLA in healthy donors. Study findings and constraints: Reported performance of the classifier showed diagnosis of cytomegalovirus status with high specificity and sensitivity. In the 130 or so validation repertoires, a later analysis found that first-cohort TCR clusters tended to co-occur. The study found most TCR sequences rare, yet found some public TCRs in many donors. Listed as cytomegalovirus-associated were around 160 TCR beta chains.

The repertoire was sequenced with immunoSEQ multiplex PCR; TCRdb's copy has only in-frame clones and lacks some. Among tens of thousands of clones listed, roughly 88% were seen once. Trimming stripped 10 bases from V and 6 bases from J, with 15 bases between. Germline CDR1 reads SNHLY; CDR2 reads FYNNEI. CDR3 size: 13 residues. The sequence was obtained from a man aged 30 to 39 in good health and CMV-seronegative. Sequencing was carried out using PBMCs. The gene calls are TRBV2 and TRBJ2-2; a possible D gene is TRBD1 (6 bases). The CDR3 DNA sequence: TGTGCCACCCAACAGGGAAATCCCGGGGAGCTGTTTTTT. It yields the protein CATQQGNPGELFF.